Listed here are 16 T cell receptor beta chains from one sample, sequenced in a study of T cell responses to AZD1222 COVID-19 vaccine. Profiling relied on immunoSEQ multiplex PCR, and the TCRdb table lists in-frame clones only, not all of them. This sample has 35,000 to 45,000 clones; roughly 75% occur once, and the top ten carry less than 5%. This sample comprised peripheral blood, obtained on day 0 of AZD1222 vaccination. The receptor set was obtained from an adult in good health.

The CDR3 reads CASSVESGQGFSGNTIYF. The DNA of the CDR3 is TGTGCCAGCAGCGTAGAGTCAGGACAGGGGTTCTCTGGAAACACCATATATTTT. The chain uses TRBV9 and TRBJ1-3, with 9 bases lining up with TRBD1. The V and J ends lost 0 bases and 0 bases, in that order; junction bases with no gene match: 7. Germline V gene data show CDR1 as SGDLS and CDR2 as YYNGEE. CDR3 length equals 18 residues.

The table lists this clone with a count of one. V usage is TRBV2 and J usage is TRBJ2-7; a possible D gene is TRBD1 (6 bases). Trimming left V 2 bases short and J 2 bases short, with 13 bases between. Per the germline V gene, CDR1 is SNHLY and CDR2 is FYNNEI. The CDR3 is 15 residues long. The CDR3 coding sequence is TGTGCCAGCAGTGAATCCCAGCACAGGGCCTACGAGCAGTACTTC. This sequence encodes CASSESQHRAYEQYF.

The V and J genes are TRBV5-1 and TRBJ2-7, with D tentatively TRBD2 (5 bases). The CDR3 consists of 16 residues. Trimming took off 0 bases at V and 3 bases at J, with 16 bases between the two ends. The germline gives CDR1 SGHRS, CDR2 YFSETQ. The CDR3 sequence: CASSLAIGVGDYEQYF. DNA of the CDR3: TGCGCCAGCAGCTTGGCTATAGGCGTCGGGGACTACGAGCAGTACTTC.

This chain connects TRBV13 to TRBJ2-3; D not resolved. With 4 bases removed from V and 4 bases from J, the gap between germline ends came to 9 bases. Per the germline V gene, CDR1 is PRHDT and CDR2 is FYEKMQ (reference sequence). This CDR3 comprises 13 residues. In nucleotides, the CDR3 is TGTGCCAGCAGCTCGGAGCGCGCAGATACGCAGTATTTT. It encodes CASSSERADTQYF.

The chain is built from TRBV19 and TRBJ1-3, with D maybe TRBD1 (6 bases). Trimming removed 6 bases at V and 4 bases at J, with 28 bases between. The germline V gene has CDR1 LNHDA and CDR2 SQIVND (reference sequence). The CDR3 is 19 amino acids. Here the CDR3 reads CASSMDSGRPSWLGNTIYF. CDR3 DNA sequence: TGTGCCAGTAGCATGGACAGCGGAAGGCCCTCTTGGCTCGGAAACACCATATATTTT.

This clone came up a few times. The CDR3 region is CASSLTSGAGTEAFF. As DNA, the CDR3 is TGTGCCAGCAGCCTAACCTCTGGGGCCGGCACTGAAGCTTTCTTT. The chain employs TRBV7-9 and TRBJ1-1, with a weak D call TRBD1 (5 bases). Germline V lookup: CDR1 SEHNR, CDR2 FQNEAQ (reference sequence). The germline V and J ends were trimmed by 5 bases and 4 bases, with 17 bases remaining between them. CDR3 size: 15 residues.

V gene TRBV14 combines with J gene TRBJ1-6; D uncertain. V lost 1 base to trimming and J lost 7 bases, with 11 bases between them. This CDR3 has 15 amino acids. Germline CDR1 SGHDN, CDR2 FVKESK. The CDR3 is CASSQVRGVNSPLHF. The CDR3 DNA sequence: TGTGCCAGCAGCCAAGTGCGGGGAGTAAATTCACCCCTCCACTTT.

V usage is TRBV28 and J usage is TRBJ2-3; D ambiguous. This CDR3 contains 12 residues. V shed 2 bases and J shed 5 bases, with 5 bases lying between them. Germline V gene sequence: CDR1 MDHEN, CDR2 SYDVKM. CDR3 in DNA: TGTGCCAGCAGTTTAAGGCGAGATACGCAGTATTTT. Its translation: CASSLRRDTQYF.

The chain joins TRBV5-1 to TRBJ2-7; D unresolved. Germline values: CDR1 SGHRS, CDR2 YFSETQ. The CDR3 sequence is 13 residues long. Trimming stripped 0 bases from V and 3 bases from J, with 7 bases between. The CDR3 region is CASSLGDNYEQYF. CDR3 nucleotide sequence: TGCGCCAGCAGCTTGGGTGACAACTACGAGCAGTACTTC.

The rearrangement joins TRBV5-1 to TRBJ2-5; D not resolved. CDR1 and CDR2 (germline): SGHRS, YFSETQ. Trimming removed 4 bases from V and 1 base from J, with 11 bases in between. The CDR3 loop spans 14 amino acids. The CDR3 reads CASSAIGLQETQYF. For the CDR3, the DNA is TGCGCCAGCAGCGCCATCGGCCTCCAAGAGACCCAGTACTTC.

This clone came up a few times. J is TRBJ2-3 and V is TRBV28, with a weak D call TRBD2 (7 bases). The CDR3 is 17 residues long. From germline, CDR1 is MDHEN and CDR2 SYDVKM. The ends were cut back, 6 bases at V and 2 bases at J, with 21 bases in the middle. The CDR3 loop is CASRIGRGGGVTDTQYF. CDR3 coding DNA: TGTGCCAGCAGGATAGGAAGAGGGGGGGGCGTCACAGATACGCAGTATTTT.

This rearrangement joins TRBV28 to TRBJ1-2; no firm D call. CDR1 and CDR2 from the germline V gene are MDHEN and SYDVKM. Trimming removed 5 bases at V and 0 bases at J, with 4 bases between. This CDR3 region has 12 residues. This CDR3 is CASSRPNYGYTF. For the CDR3, the DNA is TGTGCCAGCAGTCGCCCTAACTATGGCTACACCTTC.

The chain is built from TRBV28 and TRBJ1-5; D might be TRBD1 (5 bases). V lost 5 bases and J lost 0, with 17 bases in between. CDR1 and CDR2 (germline): MDHEN, SYDVKM. The CDR3 has 17 amino acids. CDR3 in amino acids: CASSPYGDPYSNQPQHF. The CDR3 DNA sequence: TGTGCCAGCAGTCCCTATGGGGACCCATATAGCAATCAGCCCCAGCATTTT.

The V call is TRBV19, the J call TRBJ1-2; D remains unclear. The CDR3 extends over 14 amino acids. V lost 3 bases and J lost 3, with 11 bases in between. The V gene's germline CDR1 is LNHDA and CDR2 SQIVND (reference sequence). This CDR3 is CASSIHAADYGYTF. The CDR3 DNA follows: TGTGCCAGTAGTATCCACGCCGCCGACTATGGCTACACCTTC.

The chain carries TRBV5-4 and TRBJ1-2; possible D gene TRBD1, 6 bases. Per the germline V gene, CDR1 is SGHNT and CDR2 is YYREEE (reference sequence). There are 15 residues in the CDR3. The V end was cut by 4 bases, the J end by 5 bases, with 18 bases between. In nucleotides, the CDR3 is TGTGCCAGCAGCCGGGAGGGGGGCCCGAGTTATGGCTACACCTTC. It specifies CASSREGGPSYGYTF.

CDR3 protein: CASSPGGGSFIGGYTF. CDR3 sequence (DNA): TGTGCCAGCAGCCCCGGGGGGGGCAGCTTTATCGGGGGCTACACCTTC. The rearrangement uses TRBV7-2 and TRBJ1-2; D is perhaps TRBD1 (6 bases). Deletions cut 5 bases from V and 8 bases from J, with 24 bases between. This CDR3 region has 16 residues. CDR1 and CDR2 from the germline V gene are SGHTA and FQGNSA.